This T cell receptor (beta chain) was observed in a study of CD4 T cells in relation to SARS-CoV-2 and coronaviruses. Study-wide background: Of the patients, under 10 were male, 4 female, two Hispanic. The restricting HLA molecule for shared crossreactive spike epitopes was mapped.

TCRdb keeps only in-frame clones here, not all; method: immunoSEQ multiplex PCR. The sample shows 41,000 or so clones, about four fifths of them seen only once. Notes on the study in general: Pre-pandemic and post-infection samples never came from the same donor.

About this clone: Its target is unknown.

Germline values: CDR1 SGHNT, CDR2 YENEEA. Trimming cost V 5 bases and J 5 bases, with 15 bases left between them. The CDR3 runs to 14 residues. The genes are TRBV11-3 and TRBJ2-5; D remains ambiguous. Sequencing input: naive CD4+ T cells from PBMCs, cultured in vitro. Specified subset: naive CD4+ T cells isolated by negative enrichment. The receptor was isolated from an adult with COVID-19. CDR3: CASSPNMGEETQYF. The CDR3 DNA sequence: TGTGCCAGCAGCCCGAATATGGGTGAGGAGACCCAGTACTTC.